A single sample gave rise to the 29 T cell receptor beta chains below, sequenced in a study of vaccination effects on CD4 cells after COVID-19. Clones were read by immunoSEQ multiplex PCR, and TCRdb kept only the in-frame ones, dropping some. Of 50,000 to 60,000 clones listed, under 70% were seen once; the top ten hold roughly 18%. For these TCRs, the target antigens are not known. Sequencing followed a ViraFEST assay step that expanded antigen-specific CD4+ T cells with viral peptide pools. CD4+ T cell isolation took place after more than eight days of culture. Nucleocapsid antibodies were negative in the vaccine recipients, who had never had SARS-CoV-2 infection. The input for sequencing was CD4+ T cells from PBMCs cultured with SARS-CoV-2 spike peptides, taken before COVID-19 vaccination. The receptors originated from a human donor who received a COVID-19 vaccine.

The J gene is TRBJ1-6, the V gene TRBV11-2; 7 positions agree with TRBD1. Trimming cost V 5 bases and J 8 bases; bases outside gene matches: 12. The length of the CDR3 is 16 residues. In germline, CDR1 is SGHAT, CDR2 FQNNGV. DNA for the CDR3: TGTGCCAGCAGCCATACATACGACAGGGATGATTCACCCCTCCACTTT. This codes for CASSHTYDRDDSPLHF.

This chain uses TRBV4-1 with TRBJ2-7; D may be TRBD1 (7 bases). The CDR3 length is 16 residues. CDR1 and CDR2 (germline): MGHRA, YSYEKL. V was clipped by 3 bases and J by 3 bases, with 18 bases between them. CDR3 sequence (DNA): TGCGCCAGCAGCCACCCAACGCAGGGGGGCCTCTACGAGCAGTACTTC. This translates into CASSHPTQGGLYEQYF.

J is TRBJ1-1 and V is TRBV5-4; D gene unclear. The V gene's germline CDR1 is SGHNT and CDR2 YYREEE (reference sequence). This CDR3 has 14 residues. Trimming took 5 bases from V and 0 from J, leaving 11 bases between them. CDR3 sequence (DNA): TGTGCCAGCAGGTCTTTAAGCATGAACACTGAAGCTTTCTTT. Translated: CASRSLSMNTEAFF.

The CDR3 nucleotides are TGCGCCAGCAATTCCGGGACAGACAATTCACCCCTCCACTTT. Translated: CASNSGTDNSPLHF. The chain carries TRBV5-1 and TRBJ1-6, with 7 nucleotides matching TRBD1. In germline, CDR1 is SGHRS, CDR2 YFSETQ. There are 14 residues in the CDR3. V was pared by 6 bases and J by 7 bases, with 7 bases of the junction left unmatched.

The CDR3 here is CASSLALSDYNEQFF. For the CDR3, the DNA is TGTGCCAGCAGCTTGGCCTTAAGTGACTACAATGAGCAGTTCTTC. The V and J genes are TRBV5-5 and TRBJ2-1, with unresolved D. The CDR3 consists of 15 residues. V was shortened by 0 bases and J by 3 bases, with 10 bases between the two germline ends. Germline V lookup: CDR1 SGHKS, CDR2 YYEKEE (reference sequence).

This clone appeared once. This chain links TRBV29-1 with TRBJ1-2; perhaps TRBD1 as D (6 bases). Trimming took 3 bases from V and 13 from J, leaving 18 bases between them. Germline values: CDR1 SQVTM, CDR2 ANQGSEA. This CDR3 spans 12 amino acids. The CDR3 DNA sequence: TGCAGCGTTGATACCCTGGGGGCCCCCGGCACCTTC. Amino acid sequence: CSVDTLGAPGTF. The whole variable domain, remainder taken from reference TRBV29-1 and TRBJ1-2, is SAVISQKPSRDICQRGTSLTIQCQVDSQVTMMFWYRQQPGQSLTLIATANQGSEATYESGFVIDKFPISRPNLTFSTLTVSNMSPEDSSIYLCSVDTLGAPGTFGSGTRLTVV.

This chain connects TRBV7-2 to TRBJ2-1; tentative D call: TRBD2 (5 bases). The CDR3 runs to 15 residues. The V and J ends lost 2 bases and 7 bases respectively, with 15 bases between them. The germline V gene has CDR1 SGHTA and CDR2 FQGNSA. CDR3 sequence (DNA): TGTGCCAGCAGCTTATCGCGAGGGAATGGGAATGAGCAGTTCTTC. Its translation is CASSLSRGNGNEQFF.

The CDR3: CASSFPDRAGREKLFF. The CDR3 bases are TGTGCCAGCAGTTTTCCTGACAGGGCCGGGCGCGAAAAACTGTTTTTT. The V and J genes are TRBV28 and TRBJ1-4; 7 bases line up with TRBD1. Trimming at V came to 3 bases and at J to 8 bases, leaving 12 bases not matched to a gene. Germline-derived CDR1 and CDR2 are MDHEN and SYDVKM. The CDR3 length is 16 residues.

This rearrangement joins TRBV11-2 to TRBJ2-3; either TRBD1 or TRBD2 may fit D (5 bases each). Trimming removed 4 bases from V and 6 bases from J, with 11 bases in between. The CDR3 has 13 amino acids. Germline V gives CDR1 SGHAT, CDR2 FQNNGV. CDR3 in DNA: TGTGCCAGCAGCTCGGGGCCTCAGGATACGCAGTATTTT. Its translation is CASSSGPQDTQYF.

This clone showed up just a few times. The genes are TRBV5-1 and TRBJ2-1, with 7 bases aligning to TRBD2. The CDR3 is 13 residues long. Germline V gene lookup returns CDR1 SGHRS and CDR2 YFSETQ. The V gene end was trimmed by 7 bases and the J gene end by 4 bases; junction bases not matched to a gene: 5. CDR3 bases: TGCGCCAGCGGCGGGAGTGGGTACAATGAGCAGTTCTTC. Its translation: CASGGSGYNEQFF. Full variable domain (outside the CDR3, taken from reference TRBV5-1 and TRBJ2-1): KAGVTQTPRYLIKTRGQQVTLSCSPISGHRSVSWYQQTPGQGLQFLFEYFSETQRNKGNFPGRFSGRQFSNSRSEMNVSTLELGDSALYLCASGGSGYNEQFFGPGTRLTVL.

The gene calls are TRBV5-1 and TRBJ2-5, with D hard to call. The CDR3 runs to 15 residues. The germline V and J ends were trimmed by 0 bases and 5 bases, with 14 bases remaining between them. Germline V gene lookup returns CDR1 SGHRS and CDR2 YFSETQ. CDR3: CASSLVESTRETQYF. The CDR3 DNA reads TGCGCCAGCAGCTTGGTGGAGAGTACGAGGGAGACCCAGTACTTC.

This clone showed up just a few times. The V gene is TRBV25-1, the J gene TRBJ1-5, with unresolved D. Trimming pared 4 bases from V and 3 bases from J, leaving 4 bases between. Germline V lookup: CDR1 MGHDK, CDR2 SYGVNS. The CDR3 has 12 amino acids. CDR3 in DNA: TGTGCCAGCAGTGGATACAATCAGCCCCAGCATTTT. This translates into CASSGYNQPQHF.

This chain connects TRBV5-6 to TRBJ2-2; TRBD2 matches 8 bases. The CDR3 extends over 15 amino acids. The germline CDR1 and CDR2 sequences are SGHDT and YYEEEE. V lost 4 bases, J lost 6 bases, and 8 bases stayed unmatched. CDR3 bases: TGTGCCAGCAGCGAGGGACTAGTGTCGGCCGGGGAGCTGTTTTTT. Protein: CASSEGLVSAGELFF.

This clone occurred a few times. The J gene is TRBJ1-3, the V gene TRBV7-2, with no clear D. Germline CDR1 reads SGHTA; CDR2 reads FQGNSA. The CDR3 length is 15 residues. Trimming shortened V by 6 bases and J by 0 bases, and 12 bases separated the two germline ends. The CDR3 DNA reads TGTGCCAGCAGGTCCGGCTTTACCTCTGGAAACACCATATATTTT. Residues: CASRSGFTSGNTIYF.

The V and J genes are TRBV7-9 and TRBJ2-7, with TRBD1 matching over 8 bases. The V gene end was trimmed by 5 bases and the J gene end by 1 base; junction bases not matched to a gene: 7. This CDR3 is built from 15 residues. Germline CDR1 and CDR2: SEHNR and FQNEAQ (reference sequence). The CDR3 sequence: CASSRLGDRSYEQYF. CDR3 bases: TGTGCCAGCAGCCGCCTGGGGGACAGGTCCTACGAGCAGTACTTC.

The V gene is TRBV7-2, the J gene TRBJ2-2; 7 bases match TRBD1. The V and J ends lost 0 bases and 6 bases, in that order; junction bases with no gene match: 7. This CDR3 region has 16 residues. Germline values: CDR1 SGHTA, CDR2 FQGNSA. The CDR3 is CASSLAVPGGAGELFF. CDR3 coding DNA: TGTGCCAGCAGCTTAGCGGTGCCAGGGGGTGCCGGGGAGCTGTTTTTT.

The rearrangement joins TRBV2 to TRBJ2-7, with 7 nucleotides matching TRBD2. The germline gives CDR1 SNHLY, CDR2 FYNNEI. CDR3 length: 15 residues. Germline trimming cut 8 bases from V and 3 bases from J; bases unmatched to any gene: 13. CDR3 nucleotides: TGTGCCAGCGGGGTCGGGGGGACGATCTACTACGAGCAGTACTTC. Amino acids: CASGVGGTIYYEQYF.

V usage is TRBV12-5 and J usage is TRBJ2-7, with D tentatively TRBD1 (6 bases). The CDR3 has 14 residues. The germline CDR1 and CDR2 sequences are LGHNT and FRNRAP. Trimming pared 1 base from V and 5 bases from J, leaving 12 bases between. The CDR3 DNA is TGTGCTAGTGGTTTGGACAGGGTCCGTAACGAGCAGTACTTC. This sequence encodes CASGLDRVRNEQYF. Full variable domain (missing parts from reference TRBV12-5 and TRBJ2-7): DARVTQTPRHKVTEMGQEVTMRCQPILGHNTVFWYRQTMMQGLELLAYFRNRAPLDDSGMPKDRFSAEMPDATLATLKIQPSEPRDSAVYFCASGLDRVRNEQYFGPGTRLTVT.

The chain employs TRBV6-5 and TRBJ2-5; D is possibly TRBD1 (6 bases). The ends were cut back, 0 bases at V and 5 bases at J, with 13 bases in the middle. The V gene's germline CDR1 is MNHEY and CDR2 SVGAGI. There are 15 residues in the CDR3. The DNA of the CDR3 is TGTGCCAGCAGTTACTCGAAACAGGGAAGGGAGACCCAGTACTTC. Translating it yields CASSYSKQGRETQYF.

The rearrangement joins TRBV5-6 to TRBJ1-2; D is possibly TRBD1 (5 bases). V lost 4 bases, J lost 4 bases, and 8 bases lay in between. The CDR3 loop spans 12 amino acids. The germline gives CDR1 SGHDT, CDR2 YYEEEE. The CDR3 DNA is TGTGCCAGCAGCGACGGGGCCTATGGCTACACCTTC. Residues: CASSDGAYGYTF.

This chain links TRBV5-1 with TRBJ2-3, with 8 bases fitting TRBD2. The germline CDR1 and CDR2 sequences are SGHRS and YFSETQ. The CDR3 consists of 15 residues. V was pared by 3 bases and J by 1 base, with 4 bases of the junction left unmatched. CDR3 loop: CASSSQTSGTDTQYF. CDR3 nucleotides: TGCGCCAGCAGCTCGCAGACTAGCGGCACAGATACGCAGTATTTT. Looking up the rest from reference TRBV5-1 and TRBJ2-3 gives the full variable domain: KAGVTQTPRYLIKTRGQQVTLSCSPISGHRSVSWYQQTPGQGLQFLFEYFSETQRNKGNFPGRFSGRQFSNSRSEMNVSTLELGDSALYLCASSSQTSGTDTQYFGPGTRLTVL.

J is TRBJ2-7 and V is TRBV7-9; 12 bases align to TRBD2. Germline V CDR1 and CDR2: SEHNR, FQNEAQ (reference sequence). This CDR3 contains 15 residues. V dropped 5 bases and J dropped 4; count of bases not matched to a gene: 6. CDR3 DNA: TGTGCCAGCAGCCTCTCCACTAGCGGGAGGTACGAGCAGTACTTC. This gives the protein CASSLSTSGRYEQYF.

V gene TRBV7-6 combines with J gene TRBJ2-7; D unclear. In germline, CDR1 is SGHVS, CDR2 FNYEAQ. This CDR3 is 16 amino acids long. With 6 bases removed from V and 6 bases from J, the gap between germline ends came to 24 bases. In DNA, the CDR3 is TGTGCCAGCAGTCTACGGCCTGGCGCCACGCCGGGCGAGCAGTACTTC. It is translated as CASSLRPGATPGEQYF.

The genes are TRBV7-8 and TRBJ2-7; 9 positions agree with TRBD1. The length of the CDR3 is 14 residues. The V segment lost 6 bases and the J segment 7 bases; nucleotides outside the gene matches: 10. Germline V CDR1 and CDR2: SGHVS, FQNEAQ. The DNA of the CDR3 is TGTGCCAGCAGTCGGGGACAGGGAAATTTAGAGCAGTACTTC. Residues: CASSRGQGNLEQYF.

The rearrangement links TRBV6-5 to TRBJ1-6, with D uncertain. The CDR3 runs 14 residues. V was pared by 5 bases and J by 7 bases, with 12 bases between. Germline assignment: CDR1 MNHEY and CDR2 SVGAGI. CDR3 sequence: CASSTPRGNSPLHF. CDR3 DNA: TGTGCCAGCAGTACCCCCCGGGGAAATTCACCCCTCCACTTT.

This clone has a handful of counts. The rearrangement joins TRBV5-1 to TRBJ2-7; D is unclear. Germline V gene sequence: CDR1 SGHRS, CDR2 YFSETQ. The CDR3 spans 15 residues. With 2 bases removed from V and 5 bases from J, the gap between germline ends came to 17 bases. DNA for the CDR3: TGCGCCAGCAGCTTCCTAGGAGCTGGGTCCCACGAGCAGTACTTC. Translated: CASSFLGAGSHEQYF.

Of note for this clone: An end of the junction differs from the germline gene, which may be a read error. The rearrangement uses TRBV28 and TRBJ1-1; TRBD1 matches 7 bases. The CDR3 consists of 16 residues. Germline CDR1 is MDHEN and CDR2 is SYDVKM. The CDR3 is CASSFIGQAMKTEAFF. The CDR3 DNA is TGTGCCAGCAGTTTTATTGGACAGGCAATGAAGACTGAAGCTTTCTTT.

The rearrangement joins TRBV18 to TRBJ1-5; no clear D gene. CDR1 is KGHSH and CDR2 is LQKENI in the germline V gene. The CDR3 is 16 residues long. Trimming took off 3 bases at V and 2 bases at J, with 14 bases between the two ends. CDR3 protein: CASSPSHEYGNQPQHF. For the CDR3, the DNA is TGTGCCAGCTCACCGTCACACGAGTATGGCAATCAGCCCCAGCATTTT. Supplemented by reference TRBV18 and TRBJ1-5, the full variable domain reads NAGVMQNPRHLVRRRGQEARLRCSPMKGHSHVYWYRQLPEEGLKFMVYLQKENIIDESGMPKERFSAEFPKEGPSILRIQQVVRGDSAAYFCASSPSHEYGNQPQHFGDGTRLSIL.

V usage is TRBV9 and J usage is TRBJ2-2; no definite D call. CDR1 and CDR2 from the germline V gene are SGDLS and YYNGEE. CDR3 length: 16 residues. Between the trimmed V and J ends, which lost 3 bases and 2 bases, there was a span of 14 bases. The CDR3 DNA sequence: TGTGCCAGCAGCGGCTACCTAGGCGCTAACACCGGGGAGCTGTTTTTT. Translated, it gives CASSGYLGANTGELFF.